The rows below give T cell receptor beta chains drawn from one sample of a study of blood T cells in healthy people across ages. From the 5' RACE reads, TCRdb called clonotypes with MiXCR, one entry per CDR3 protein. The sample lists 1.5 million to 2 million distinct CDR3 sequences, about two fifths occurring once. The specimen sequenced was blood. All receptors derive from a human donor in good health. Both conserved end residues are part of each CDR3. The D gene is left open where the match is weak. Clone size is not always given. Where it is, it says once, few, many or a class for expanded clones.

TRBV28,TRBJ2-5,.,TRBD2,CASRMLAGGFSRETQYF,TGTGCCAGCAGGATGTTAGCGGGGGGCTTCTCCAGAGAGACCCAGTACTTC
TRBV6-2/TRBV6-3,TRBJ1-2,.,.,CASSSRGNRNGYTF,TGTGCCAGCAGTTCACGGGGGAATCGCAATGGCTACACCTTC
TRBV7-2,TRBJ1-4,.,TRBD1,CASSLVATGFGEKLFF,TGTGCCAGCAGCTTAGTTGCGACAGGGTTTGGTGAAAAACTGTTTTTT
TRBV7-2,TRBJ1-5,few,.,CASSLPGAQQPQHF,TGTGCCAGCAGCCTACCAGGGGCGCAACAGCCCCAGCATTTT
TRBV20-1,TRBJ2-5,.,.,CSAPDGTKAQYF,TGCAGTGCCCCGGACGGGACAAAGGCCCAGTACTTC
TRBV6-2/TRBV6-3,TRBJ2-1,.,.,CASSYLQAEQFF,TGTGCCAGCAGTTACTTGCAGGCTGAGCAGTTCTTC
TRBV7-2,TRBJ1-6,.,.,CASSVNRAVTLHF,TGTGCCAGCAGCGTAAACAGGGCGGTCACCCTCCACTTT
TRBV6-5,TRBJ2-3,.,TRBD2,CASSSPNGRTDTQYF,TGTGCCAGCAGTTCCCCTAACGGGAGGACAGATACGCAGTATTTT
TRBV12-3/TRBV12-4,TRBJ2-1,once,.,CASTIERVGYNEQFF,TGTGCCAGCACCATTGAGCGAGTGGGTTACAATGAGCAGTTCTTC
TRBV12-3/TRBV12-4,TRBJ2-5,few,.,CASSLGSRTGETQYF,TGTGCCAGCAGTTTAGGTTCCCGGACCGGAGAGACCCAGTACTTC
TRBV6-1,TRBJ1-2,.,TRBD1,CASSERQGRGYTF,TGTGCCAGCAGTGAAAGACAGGGCCGTGGCTACACCTTC
TRBV7-9,TRBJ1-6,many,.,CASSLEGSPLHF,TGTGCCAGCAGCTTAGAGGGGTCACCCCTCCACTTT
TRBV7-9,TRBJ1-2,once,.,CASSLEWDRFF,TGTGCCAGCAGCTTAGAGTGGGATCGGTTCTTC
TRBV6-2/TRBV6-3,TRBJ2-1,.,.,CASQRQGSYNEQFF,TGTGCCAGCCAGCGCCAGGGGTCCTACAATGAGCAGTTCTTC
TRBV6-5,TRBJ2-1,.,TRBD2,CASSEAGVHNEQFF,TGTGCCAGCAGCGAAGCGGGGGTCCACAATGAGCAGTTCTTC
TRBV12-3/TRBV12-4,TRBJ2-1,.,.,CASSWFSYNEQFF,TGTGCCAGCAGTTGGTTCTCCTACAATGAGCAGTTCTTC
TRBV12-3/TRBV12-4,TRBJ2-7,few,.,CASTPGDLGYSYEQYF,TGTGCCAGCACCCCCGGGGATTTGGGGTACTCCTACGAGCAGTACTTC
TRBV5-1,TRBJ2-1,few,.,CASSLRSSSSYNEQFF,TGCGCCAGCAGCTTGCGGTCATCAAGCTCCTACAATGAGCAGTTCTTC
TRBV6-1,TRBJ2-5,few,.,CASSGILTQETQYF,TGTGCCAGCAGTGGTATACTTACCCAAGAGACCCAGTACTTC